This T cell receptor (beta chain) was recovered during a study of T-cell memory formation after mild COVID-19. TCRdb analysed the 5' RACE reads with MiXCR anew, one entry per CDR3 protein. The sample yields some 69,000 distinct CDR3 sequences, roughly 17% seen once. This clonotype was seen ten or more times. The antigen is unknown. Study-wide findings and caveats: CD4/CD8 balance characterized clones contracting day 15 to 85, and CD4+ skew characterized later expanders. The authors left the SARS-CoV-2 specificity of second-wave clones peaking on day 37 unconfirmed.

Germline loops: CDR1 KGHDR, CDR2 SFDVKD. This CDR3 spans 15 amino acids. Trimming shortened V by 0 bases and J by 9 bases, and 14 bases separated the two germline ends. The TCR originated in an adult woman who had mild COVID-19 (a few samples of this study predate the infection). Cell type and time point are not known. Material: PBMCs or a T cell subset sorted from them (not recorded which). The V gene is TRBV24-1, the J gene TRBJ2-1; a possible D gene is TRBD1 (5 bases). CDR3 in amino acids: CATSDLAGIGSEQFF. The CDR3 coding sequence is TGTGCCACCAGTGATTTGGCAGGGATCGGTAGTGAGCAGTTCTTC.